These 29 T cell receptor beta chains originate from one sample sequenced in a study of spatial heterogeneity in lung cancer. Study-wide points: Counts of expanded alpha and beta TCRs within tumors tracked the tumor nonsynonymous mutation count.

Indicated time point: sample taken at primary tumor resection. Antigen specificity for these receptors is unknown. TCRdb independently ran MiXCR on the 5' RACE reads; one entry per CDR3 protein. The repertoire holds 7,000 to 8,500 distinct CDR3 sequences, with 9.5% to 15% as singletons. This sample comprised lung tumor tissue, obtained at surgery. The source is a male donor with early-stage non-small cell lung cancer.

This clonotype was counted a few times. This beta chain is off target for a library built for alpha chains, so its abundance means little. The rearrangement uses TRBV7-2 and TRBJ2-2, with 13 bases fitting TRBD2. This CDR3 is 17 amino acids long. Trimming cost V 3 bases and J 7 bases; bases outside gene matches: 8. Germline V gene lookup returns CDR1 SGHTA and CDR2 FQGNSA. The CDR3 reads CASSFAGTSGTDGELFF. The CDR3 nucleotides are TGTGCCAGCAGCTTCGCCGGGACTAGCGGGACGGACGGGGAGCTGTTTTTT.

By share, this clonotype counts as medium-sized. This beta chain came through as a stray read in a library set up for alpha chains, and its size says little. The rearrangement links TRBV12-5 to TRBJ2-1; perhaps TRBD2 as D (5 bases). V was trimmed by 7 bases and J by 3 bases, leaving 7 bases between them. The CDR3 length is 12 residues. In germline, CDR1 is LGHNT, CDR2 FRNRAP. As DNA, the CDR3 is TGTGCTAGTGCCGGACTCTACAATGAGCAGTTCTTC. Translating gives CASAGLYNEQFF.

This clonotype was seen ten or more times. Little can be read into the size of this beta chain, an off-target read in a library designed for alpha chains. The chain couples TRBV20-1 to TRBJ2-7; D is perhaps TRBD1 or TRBD2 (5 bases each). Germline V CDR1 and CDR2: DFQATT, SNEGSKA (reference sequence). Trimming left V 6 bases short and J 2 bases short, with 11 bases between. This CDR3 comprises 12 residues. The CDR3 loop reads CSARLGPYEQYF. CDR3 nucleotides: TGCAGTGCCCGACTGGGACCCTACGAGCAGTACTTC.

This clonotype was seen repeatedly, ten times or more. This beta chain represents an off-target read in a library built for alpha chains; its size is of limited meaning. The chain joins TRBV7-2 to TRBJ2-3; maybe TRBD2 (6 bases). The germline CDR1 and CDR2 sequences are SGHTA and FQGNSA. The CDR3 sequence is 15 residues long. V lost 1 base and J lost 5, with 13 bases in between. The CDR3 DNA is TGTGCCAGCAGCTTAGTTACTAGCTCTATAGATACGCAGTATTTT. Its translation is CASSLVTSSIDTQYF.

This clonotype is medium-sized by share. Because the library targeted alpha chains, this beta chain is an off-target read whose size means little. The V call is TRBV7-9, the J call TRBJ2-3; no clear D. The germline gives CDR1 SEHNR, CDR2 FQNEAQ (reference sequence). V lost 3 bases to trimming and J lost 2 bases, with 6 bases between them. The CDR3 is made up of 13 amino acids. CDR3 in DNA: TGTGCCAGCAGCTTTTTGGACACAGATACGCAGTATTTT. As protein: CASSFLDTDTQYF.

By share, this clonotype counts as large. The size of this beta chain means little, since it is a stray read in a library made for alpha chains. This sequence joins TRBV20-1 and TRBJ1-5, with 10 bases matching TRBD1. With V trimmed by 1 base and J by 5 bases, 2 bases remained unmatched. CDR1 DFQATT and CDR2 SNEGSKA come from the germline V gene (reference sequence). The CDR3 totals 14 residues. The CDR3 protein is CSARGGTGDQPQHF. The CDR3 DNA is TGCAGTGCTAGAGGCGGGACAGGGGATCAGCCCCAGCATTTT.

This clonotype was picked up many times. The size of this beta chain means little, since it is a stray read in a library made for alpha chains. CDR3 in amino acids: CASSPGTSVYNEQFF. The CDR3 DNA reads TGTGCCAGCAGCCCCGGGACTAGCGTATACAATGAGCAGTTCTTC. V gene TRBV9 combines with J gene TRBJ2-1, with 10 bases fitting TRBD2. This CDR3 is built from 15 residues. Germline V gene sequence: CDR1 SGDLS, CDR2 YYNGEE. V was pared by 4 bases and J by 4 bases, with 5 bases of the junction left unmatched.

This clonotype was observed many times. Since it is a stray read in a library aimed at alpha chains, this beta chain has a size that is not meaningful. The CDR3 DNA follows: TGCGCCAGCGCGGTGACGGCCCCGGGCTACGAGCAGTACTTC. It is translated as CASAVTAPGYEQYF. The chain joins TRBV5-1 to TRBJ2-7; D not resolved. V gave up 7 bases and J gave up 3 bases, with 17 bases separating them. CDR3 length: 14 residues. Germline V CDR1 and CDR2: SGHRS, YFSETQ. Using reference TRBV5-1 and TRBJ2-7 for the parts outside the CDR3, the full variable domain is KAGVTQTPRYLIKTRGQQVTLSCSPISGHRSVSWYQQTPGQGLQFLFEYFSETQRNKGNFPGRFSGRQFSNSRSEMNVSTLELGDSALYLCASAVTAPGYEQYFGPGTRLTVT.

This clonotype was found many times. This beta chain is off target for a library built for alpha chains, so its abundance means little. The J gene is TRBJ2-1, the V gene TRBV5-1; D remains unclear. Germline CDR1 reads SGHRS; CDR2 reads YFSETQ. This CDR3 contains 15 residues. V dropped 5 bases and J dropped 5 bases, with 17 bases sitting between them. In DNA form, the CDR3 reads TGCGCCAGCAGTGTGGGTAGAGCCGCGAACAATGAGCAGTTCTTC. Its protein product is CASSVGRAANNEQFF.

Ten or more counts support this clonotype. The library was built for alpha chains, so this beta chain is an off-target read and its size means little. The V and J genes are TRBV24-1 and TRBJ2-5; no reliable D call. Germline V gene lookup returns CDR1 KGHDR and CDR2 SFDVKD. This CDR3 comprises 11 residues. V gave up 2 bases and J gave up 13 bases, with 10 bases separating them. CDR3 bases: TGTGCCACCAGTGATTCGGTTACTTGGTACTTC. The encoded protein is CATSDSVTWYF.

In its sample, this clonotype is medium-sized (0.01 to 0.1%). Being off target in a library aimed at alpha chains, this beta chain has a size of little meaning. This chain links TRBV30 with TRBJ1-5, with D possibly TRBD1 on 5 matching bases. V lost 5 bases, J lost 5 bases, and 19 bases lay in between. The CDR3 loop spans 15 amino acids. From germline, CDR1 is GTSNPN and CDR2 SVGIG (reference sequence). For the CDR3, the DNA is TGTGCCTGGCGCGCTGGGGGGGGTCCTCATCAGCCCCAGCATTTT. This gives the protein CAWRAGGGPHQPQHF.

This clonotype was found a few times. Being off target in a library aimed at alpha chains, this beta chain has a size of little meaning. The chain employs TRBV6-5 and TRBJ1-6; 10 bases align to TRBD1. J was trimmed by 6 bases and V by 5 bases; bases with no gene match: 7. Looked up from germline, CDR1 is MNHEY and CDR2 is SVGAGI. The length of the CDR3 is 16 residues. The CDR3 region has the DNA TGTGCCAGCAGTCTGGACGGGACAGGGGTTAATTCACCCCTCCACTTT. Amino acids: CASSLDGTGVNSPLHF.

This clonotype was found many times. Because this beta chain is a stray read in a library intended to capture alpha chains, its abundance should not be given much weight. This chain joins TRBV24-1 and TRBJ1-1; D gene uncertain. This CDR3 region has 13 residues. V lost 2 bases and J lost 1, with 4 bases in between. Germline V gene sequence: CDR1 KGHDR, CDR2 SFDVKD. CDR3 in DNA: TGTGCCACCAGTGATTACAGGAACACTGAAGCTTTCTTT. Translating gives CATSDYRNTEAFF.

By share of the sample, this clonotype is medium-sized (0.01 to 0.1%). A library made for alpha chains picked up this beta chain off target, so its size means little. The rearrangement uses TRBV20-1 and TRBJ1-1; D remains unclear. The CDR3 totals 14 residues. Trimming stripped 2 bases from V and 3 bases from J, with 13 bases between. Looked up from germline, CDR1 is DFQATT and CDR2 is SNEGSKA (reference sequence). CDR3 in amino acids: CSARSAYRDTEAFF. The CDR3 bases are TGCAGTGCTAGATCGGCCTATCGGGACACTGAAGCTTTCTTT.

This clonotype rates as large. This beta chain represents an off-target read in a library built for alpha chains; its size is of limited meaning. V and J are TRBV7-2 and TRBJ2-7; TRBD1 agrees at 9 bases. With V trimmed by 3 bases and J by 4 bases, 4 bases remained unmatched. In germline, CDR1 is SGHTA, CDR2 FQGNSA. The CDR3 covers 14 residues. CDR3 sequence: CASSLGQGAYEQYF. The CDR3 bases are TGTGCCAGCAGCTTGGGACAGGGAGCATACGAGCAGTACTTC.

This clonotype has a count of ten or more. This beta chain was picked up by a library intended for alpha chains and is off target, so its count carries little meaning. V gene TRBV28 combines with J gene TRBJ2-3, with 8 nucleotides matching TRBD2. J gave up 5 bases and V 5 bases, and 15 bases lay outside the gene matches. The CDR3 runs to 17 residues. From germline, CDR1 is MDHEN and CDR2 SYDVKM. Written as DNA, the CDR3 is TGTGCCAGCAGTCCATCTCGGAGTAGCGGGACACTAGATACGCAGTATTTT. This codes for CASSPSRSSGTLDTQYF.

The sample holds many counts of this clonotype. This beta chain lies outside the target of a library built for alpha chains; its clone size means little. The CDR3 DNA is TGTGCCAGCAGTGACAGGGGGCGGAACGGCTACACCTTC. This codes for CASSDRGRNGYTF. The chain employs TRBV27 and TRBJ1-2; 10 bases map to TRBD1. The CDR3 is 13 amino acids. The V and J ends lost 5 bases and 8 bases, in that order; junction bases with no gene match: 5. CDR1 is MNHEY and CDR2 is SMNVEV in the germline V gene (reference sequence).

This clonotype is labeled medium-sized (0.01 to 0.1%). This beta chain is an unintended read in a library built for alpha chains; its size means little. The chain carries TRBV28 and TRBJ2-7; D gene ambiguous. V was clipped by 1 base and J by 3 bases, with 7 bases between them. CDR3 length: 13 residues. CDR1 and CDR2 (germline): MDHEN, SYDVKM. The CDR3 DNA reads as TGTGCCAGCAGTTTATTGGATCTCTACGAGCAGTACTTC. It is translated as CASSLLDLYEQYF.

By sample fraction, this clonotype is medium-sized. This beta chain came through as a stray read in a library set up for alpha chains, and its size says little. The genes are TRBV9 and TRBJ1-1, with 12 bases matching TRBD1. The V gene end was trimmed by 0 bases and the J gene end by 6 bases; junction bases not matched to a gene: 9. Germline V gives CDR1 SGDLS, CDR2 YYNGEE. The CDR3 runs to 17 residues. The CDR3 loop is CASSVGPGQGAGAEAFF. The CDR3 coding sequence is TGTGCCAGCAGCGTAGGACCGGGACAGGGGGCGGGCGCTGAAGCTTTCTTT.

This clonotype showed up many times. As an off-target read in a library built for alpha chains, this beta chain has a frequency of little significance. The chain couples TRBV5-1 to TRBJ1-6; D is ambiguous. The CDR3 runs to 14 residues. Germline V lookup: CDR1 SGHRS, CDR2 YFSETQ. V was trimmed by 5 bases and J by 10 bases, leaving 16 bases between them. In DNA, the CDR3 is TGCGCCAGCAGGATGTATGGGGAAAGGTCACCCCTCCACTTT. Its protein is CASRMYGERSPLHF.

This clonotype was recorded at least ten times. As an off-target read in a library built for alpha chains, this beta chain has a frequency of little significance. The chain employs TRBV6-5 and TRBJ1-2; D gene unclear. Trimming pared 5 bases from V and 4 bases from J, leaving 17 bases between. Germline CDR1 and CDR2: MNHEY and SVGAGI. The CDR3 has 15 residues. CDR3 amino acids: CASSGLGRLGYGYTF. The CDR3 DNA reads TGTGCCAGCAGTGGACTAGGCCGGTTGGGCTATGGCTACACCTTC.

By its share, this clonotype is medium-sized. This beta chain is off target for a library built for alpha chains, so its abundance means little. The chain combines TRBV20-1 with TRBJ2-4, with D perhaps matching TRBD1 (6 bases). Germline V CDR1 and CDR2: DFQATT, SNEGSKA (reference sequence). The CDR3 runs to 13 residues. The ends were cut back, 5 bases at V and 5 bases at J, with 13 bases in the middle. CDR3 DNA: TGCAGTGCTCGCAGGGGTACCGAAAACATTCAGTACTTC. This sequence encodes CSARRGTENIQYF.

This clonotype was observed at least ten times. Because the library targeted alpha chains, this beta chain is an off-target read whose size means little. The chain links TRBV27 to TRBJ2-7; 7 positions match TRBD1. V shed 3 bases, J shed 4 bases, and the junction held 6 bases outside the gene matches. CDR3 length: 14 residues. From germline, CDR1 is MNHEY and CDR2 SMNVEV (reference sequence). The CDR3 coding sequence is TGTGCCAGCAGTTTTAGGGACAGAAGATACGAGCAGTACTTC. The encoded protein is CASSFRDRRYEQYF.

This clonotype was recorded many times. This beta chain lies outside the target of a library built for alpha chains; its clone size means little. The J gene is TRBJ2-7, the V gene TRBV15; 7 bases agree with TRBD2. From germline, CDR1 is LNHNV and CDR2 YYDKDF (reference sequence). This CDR3 contains 19 residues. J was trimmed by 2 bases and V by 0 bases; bases with no gene match: 16. DNA of the CDR3: TGTGCCACCAGCAGAGATTCTCGTTCACTAGCGAAAGGGACCTACGAGCAGTACTTC. Amino acid sequence: CATSRDSRSLAKGTYEQYF.

By proportion, this clonotype is medium-sized. This beta chain came through as a stray read in a library set up for alpha chains, and its size says little. The V gene is TRBV27, the J gene TRBJ2-1, with 7 nucleotides matching TRBD1. CDR1 is MNHEY, CDR2 SMNVEV, per germline (reference sequence). V shed 6 bases and J 5 bases; nucleotides not matched to a gene: 4. The CDR3 runs 13 residues. CDR3 amino acids: CASRGQSNNEQFF. The CDR3 DNA reads TGTGCCAGCAGGGGACAGAGCAACAATGAGCAGTTCTTC.

Ten or more counts support this clonotype. Little can be read into the size of this beta chain, an off-target read in a library designed for alpha chains. The rearrangement links TRBV5-1 to TRBJ1-1; perhaps TRBD1 as D (5 bases). The germline gives CDR1 SGHRS, CDR2 YFSETQ. V gave up 4 bases and J gave up 4 bases, with 17 bases separating them. This CDR3 has 15 residues. The CDR3 sequence: CASSGTGPDITEAFF. CDR3 sequence (DNA): TGCGCCAGCAGCGGAACGGGACCGGACATCACTGAAGCTTTCTTT. Full variable domain (rest looked up from reference TRBV5-1 and TRBJ1-1): KAGVTQTPRYLIKTRGQQVTLSCSPISGHRSVSWYQQTPGQGLQFLFEYFSETQRNKGNFPGRFSGRQFSNSRSEMNVSTLELGDSALYLCASSGTGPDITEAFFGQGTRLTVV.

In its sample, this clonotype was seen many times. This beta chain slipped into a library made for alpha chains as a stray read, so its size is not meaningful. The V gene is TRBV27, the J gene TRBJ2-1, with TRBD2 as a possible D gene (5 bases). In germline, CDR1 is MNHEY, CDR2 SMNVEV (reference sequence). V lost 5 bases and J lost 4, with 15 bases in between. The CDR3 extends over 15 amino acids. Here the CDR3 reads CASSAPTGFYNEQFF. CDR3 sequence (DNA): TGTGCCAGCAGTGCCCCGACGGGATTTTACAATGAGCAGTTCTTC.

This clonotype has only a few counts. This beta chain represents an off-target read in a library built for alpha chains; its size is of limited meaning. This chain joins TRBV11-2 and TRBJ1-5, with D perhaps TRBD1 (5 bases). Trimming removed 4 bases from V and 6 bases from J, with 10 bases in between. Germline values: CDR1 SGHAT, CDR2 FQNNGV. This CDR3 spans 13 amino acids. As DNA, the CDR3 is TGTGCCAGCAGCTCCGGACATGTTCAGCCCCAGCATTTT. Translated: CASSSGHVQPQHF.

By proportion, this clonotype is medium-sized. The library was prepared for alpha chains; this beta chain is a stray read, so its frequency means little. The chain employs TRBV20-1 and TRBJ2-3; the match to TRBD1 covers 9 bases. The CDR3 has 14 amino acids. Per the germline V gene, CDR1 is DFQATT and CDR2 is SNEGSKA (reference sequence). Germline trimming cut 7 bases from V and 4 bases from J; bases unmatched to any gene: 9. The CDR3 reads CSDTDRGGADTQYF. The CDR3 DNA follows: TGCAGTGATACGGACAGGGGAGGCGCAGATACGCAGTATTTT.